This T cell receptor beta chain was sequenced for a study of T cells in Graves' hyperthyroidism and ophthalmopathy. Findings of the study overall: Onset of ophthalmopathy came a median 6.5 months after the model predicted it.

This clonotype was seen once. What it binds is unknown. Amplification of TCR beta CDR3 regions was performed using RNA transcripts as template. HTBI primers were the set used in a first-round RT-PCR of the TCR CDR3. TCRdb called the multiplex PCR reads again in MiXCR, with one record for every CDR3 protein. The table shows about 590,000 distinct CDR3 sequences, with about a sixth occurring only once. Germline CDR1 and CDR2: KGHDR and SFDVKD. Trimming removed 1 base from V and 4 bases from J, with 6 bases in between. This CDR3 is built from 13 residues. Patients aged 18 to 65 with hyperthyroidism were newly diagnosed, with duration under 2 months. Clinical symptoms, serum thyroxine, TRAb, thyroid ultrasound and orbital computed tomography established diagnosis. PBMCs were derived from roughly 10 ml fresh peripheral blood.

Specimen: blood. This TCR was sampled from a woman aged 25 to 39 with Graves' hyperthyroidism. The chain combines TRBV24-1 with TRBJ1-2; D call uncertain. Here the CDR3 reads CATSDFRGYGYTF. As DNA, the CDR3 is TGTGCCACCAGTGATTTCCGGGGCTATGGCTACACCTTC.